The rows below give T cell receptor beta chains drawn from one sample of a study of T and B cells in COVID-19 patients. TCRdb re-called the multiplex PCR reads through MiXCR, storing one row per CDR3 protein. Of some 1,400 distinct CDR3 sequences listed, around 25% are singletons. Material for sequencing was blood. The receptors were sampled from a human donor with active COVID-19. The CDR3 runs from the conserved cysteine through the conserved F or W. Each record gives: D gene, V gene, J gene, clone size, CDR3 DNA, CDR3 protein. The D gene is left open where the match is weak. Size is stated for part of the rows, as once, few or many counts, or as a class when the clone is expanded.

>TRBD2|TRBV19|TRBJ2-3|NA
TGTGCCACTCGGACTAGCGTTACAGATACGCAGTATTTT
CATRTSVTDTQYF
>NA|TRBV20-1|TRBJ2-7|medium-sized
TGCAGTGCTAGAGACAGACTGTCCTACGAGCAGTACTTC
CSARDRLSYEQYF
>NA|TRBV5-1|TRBJ2-3|NA
TGCGCCAGCAGCTTGGCAGATACGCAGTATTTT
CASSLADTQYF
>NA|TRBV12-3/TRBV12-4|TRBJ2-3|medium-sized
TGTGCCAGCAGTTTAGCTAGCGGAATCACAGATACGCAGTATTTT
CASSLASGITDTQYF
>TRBD1|TRBV19|TRBJ1-2|medium-sized
TGTGCCAGTAGTATTAATGAGGGGGCAGTCTATGGCTACACCTTC
CASSINEGAVYGYTF
>TRBD1|TRBV6-6|TRBJ1-1|NA
TGTGCCAGCAGTTCCACCTGGACAGGGGTGAACACTGAAGCTTTCTTT
CASSSTWTGVNTEAFF
>NA|TRBV27|TRBJ2-7|large
TGTGCCAGCAGTCCGGACAGACGCGAGCAGTACTTC
CASSPDRREQYF
>TRBD2|TRBV29-1|TRBJ2-1|NA
TGCAGCGTTGAGCTAGCGGATGAGCAGTTCTTC
CSVELADEQFF
>NA|TRBV12-3/TRBV12-4|TRBJ1-6|medium-sized
TGTGCCAGCAGCCCACGAACGAATTCACCCCTCCACTTT
CASSPRTNSPLHF
>NA|TRBV24-1|TRBJ2-3|NA
TGTGCCACCAGTGACCAAGTAGAAGATACGCAGTATTTT
CATSDQVEDTQYF
>TRBD2|TRBV6-5|TRBJ2-3|medium-sized
TGTGCCAGCAGTTACTCTCTAGCGGAGAATACGCAGTATTTT
CASSYSLAENTQYF
>NA|TRBV13|TRBJ1-3|large
TGTGCCAGCAGCTTAGAGGGGGAGCCTGGAAACACCATATATTTT
CASSLEGEPGNTIYF
>TRBD2|TRBV24-1|TRBJ2-7|NA
TGTGCCACCAGTGACGGGACTAGCGGGAGGGGCCACGAGCAGTACTTC
CATSDGTSGRGHEQYF
>NA|TRBV10-3|TRBJ1-5|few
TGTGCCATCAGTGAGTCGCCCTACAGGGAACCTAATCAGCCCCAGCATTTT
CAISESPYREPNQPQHF
>NA|TRBV7-9|TRBJ2-5|NA
TGTGCCAGCAGCCCCGTCCAAGAGACCCAGTACTTC
CASSPVQETQYF
>NA|TRBV12-3/TRBV12-4|TRBJ1-5|NA
TGTGCCAGCAGTTTGAGCGGAGTCAGGGCCCTCAATCAGCCCCAGCATTTT
CASSLSGVRALNQPQHF
>TRBD2|TRBV18|TRBJ2-7|medium-sized
TGTGCCAGCTCACCGGAGGCGACGACTAGCGGGATTTCCTACGAGCAGTACTTC
CASSPEATTSGISYEQYF
>NA|TRBV20-1|TRBJ1-1|NA
TGCAGTGCTAGAACCAGGGTTGCAGGAACTGAAGCTTTCTTT
CSARTRVAGTEAFF
>TRBD2|TRBV13|TRBJ2-1|NA
TGTGCCAGCAGCTGGGGCGCTACTAGCGGGGGGGCTCGGAATGAGCAGTTCTTC
CASSWGATSGGARNEQFF
>NA|TRBV12-3/TRBV12-4|TRBJ2-1|medium-sized
TGTGCCAGCAGTTCGCAGGGAGGGGGCTGGGAGCAGTTCTTC
CASSSQGGGWEQFF
>TRBD2|TRBV28|TRBJ2-3|NA
TGTGCCAGCAGTCCCGGGACTAGCGGGAGCGATACGCAGTATTTT
CASSPGTSGSDTQYF
>NA|TRBV6-6|TRBJ2-3|few
TGTGCCAGCAGACCCTTTGGGGGCCTAGATACGCAGTATTTT
CASRPFGGLDTQYF
>NA|TRBV15|TRBJ2-1|medium-sized
TGTGCCACCAGCATCTTGACCGGGACCCCGTCCCGGAATGAGCAGTTCTTC
CATSILTGTPSRNEQFF
>TRBD2|TRBV19|TRBJ2-1|large
TGTGCCAGTGCCTTAGCGGGGATTAATGAGCAGTTCTTC
CASALAGINEQFF
>NA|TRBV7-2|TRBJ2-1|NA
TGTGCCAGCAGCTTATCCGGGACGGAATACAATGAGCAGTTCTTC
CASSLSGTEYNEQFF
>NA|TRBV20-1|TRBJ2-7|NA
TGCAGTGCTAGTTTGATGGGGAGCTCCTACGAGCAGTACTTC
CSASLMGSSYEQYF
>NA|TRBV5-1|TRBJ1-2|NA
TGCGCCAGCAGCTTGCAGGGGACCTATGGCTACACCTTC
CASSLQGTYGYTF
>NA|TRBV19|TRBJ1-2|medium-sized
TGTGCCAGTAGTATAGTCGGGGCCTATGGCTACACCTTC
CASSIVGAYGYTF
>NA|TRBV6-6|TRBJ2-7|medium-sized
TGTGCCAGCAGTTACGTAGGGAACGAGCAGTACTTC
CASSYVGNEQYF
>NA|TRBV19|TRBJ1-6|medium-sized
TGTGCCAGTAGTATAGAACCGGGGAGAGGTTCACCCCTCCACTTT
CASSIEPGRGSPLHF
>NA|TRBV5-1|TRBJ2-1|few
TGCGCCAGCAGTCAGCCCCCGGGACAATCCTACAATGAGCAGTTCTTC
CASSQPPGQSYNEQFF
>TRBD2|TRBV12-3/TRBV12-4|TRBJ2-5|NA
TGTGCCAGCAGTTTGGGGACTAGCGGGGCTGAGACCCAGTACTTC
CASSLGTSGAETQYF
>NA|TRBV19|TRBJ1-2|medium-sized
TGTGCCAGTAGCCGCGGGGCCCGGCAGGGCAGGATCTATGGCTACACCTTC
CASSRGARQGRIYGYTF
>TRBD1|TRBV19|TRBJ2-7|NA
TGTGCCAGTAGGCCGGGACAGGGGACCTACGAGCAGTACTTC
CASRPGQGTYEQYF
>NA|TRBV24-1|TRBJ2-3|NA
TGTGCCACCAGTGATTCCTACAGGGTGGATACGCAGTATTTT
CATSDSYRVDTQYF
>NA|TRBV27|TRBJ1-2|NA
TGTGCCAGCAGTGCTACAGGGAACTATGGCTACACCTTC
CASSATGNYGYTF
>TRBD1|TRBV6-6|TRBJ2-1|medium-sized
TGTGCCAGCAGGATATCGGGACAGGAGTACAATGAGCAGTTCTTC
CASRISGQEYNEQFF
>NA|TRBV27|TRBJ1-1|few
TGTGCCAGCAGTTTTCGAAGGGGTTCTACTGAAGCTTTCTTT
CASSFRRGSTEAFF
>TRBD2|TRBV6-2/TRBV6-3|TRBJ2-3|medium-sized
TGTGCCAGCAGTTTTACTAGCGTTACAGATACGCAGTATTTT
CASSFTSVTDTQYF
>NA|TRBV12-3/TRBV12-4|TRBJ1-5|medium-sized
TGTGCCAGCAGTTTGTGGGGGCTCCATCAGCCCCAGCATTTT
CASSLWGLHQPQHF
>NA|TRBV6-2/TRBV6-3|TRBJ1-1|medium-sized
TGTGCCAGCAGTTGGCAGTGGAACACTGAAGCTTTCTTT
CASSWQWNTEAFF
>TRBD2|TRBV20-1|TRBJ2-3|few
TGCAGTGCAGGGACTAGCGGGAGATCTAGCACAGATACGCAGTATTTT
CSAGTSGRSSTDTQYF
>NA|TRBV19|TRBJ1-2|large
TGTGCCAGTAGTATCTCGCCAGAACATGGCTACACCTTC
CASSISPEHGYTF
>NA|TRBV21-1|TRBJ2-1|NA
TGTGCCAGCAGCTGGGGACAGGGGGATAACAATGAGCAGTTCTTC
CASSWGQGDNNEQFF
>NA|TRBV7-2|TRBJ1-6|NA
TGTGCCAGCAGCTCCCGGACAGATAATTCACCCCTCCACTTT
CASSSRTDNSPLHF
>NA|TRBV19|TRBJ2-1|NA
TGTGCCAGTCAGGGGCTAGTGGATGAGAATGAGCAGTTCTTC
CASQGLVDENEQFF
>NA|TRBV21-1|TRBJ2-7|NA
TGTGCCAGCAGCAAAGTTAGTGGACAGACCTACGAGCAGTACTTC
CASSKVSGQTYEQYF
>NA|TRBV30|TRBJ2-1|large
TGTGCCTGGACTTCGGACTTTTACAATGAGCAGTTCTTC
CAWTSDFYNEQFF
>NA|TRBV6-2/TRBV6-3|TRBJ2-1|large
TGTGCCAGCGGATCCGGGAGCTTCTACAATGAGCAGTTCTTC
CASGSGSFYNEQFF
>NA|TRBV13|TRBJ2-7|large
TGTGCCAGCAGCTTAGAAGGAGGGCCCCCGTACGAGCAGTACTTC
CASSLEGGPPYEQYF
>NA|TRBV13|TRBJ2-2|large
TGTGCCAGCAGCGAGGAGGGACAAAGGACCGGGGAGCTGTTTTTT
CASSEEGQRTGELFF
>TRBD2|TRBV11-1|TRBJ2-3|large
TGTGCCAGCAGCAAACTAGCGGGGGGTCCCCGCACAGATACGCAGTATTTT
CASSKLAGGPRTDTQYF
>NA|TRBV5-5|TRBJ1-4|once
TGTGCCAGCAGCTGGGGTCAGGCCTCAACTAATAAAACACTGTTTTTT
CASSWGQASTNKTLFF
>TRBD1|TRBV27|TRBJ1-6|large
TGTGCCAGCAGTGCCTGGGACAGGGATAATTCACCCCTCCACTTT
CASSAWDRDNSPLHF
>TRBD1|TRBV20-1|TRBJ2-1|few
TGCAGTGCTAGGGGACAGGACTACAATGAGCAGTTCTTC
CSARGQDYNEQFF